These 27 T cell receptor beta chains originate from one sample sequenced in a study of cytomegalovirus exposure and HLA in healthy donors. Profiled with immunoSEQ multiplex PCR; TCRdb holds only in-frame clones, not every one. The data show approximately 170,000 clones, about four fifths seen once. The sequenced sample was PBMCs. Receptors were obtained from a man younger than 45 in good health and CMV-seropositive.

The gene calls are TRBV9 and TRBJ1-4, with 8 positions matching TRBD1. The V and J ends lost 3 bases and 8 bases, in that order; junction bases with no gene match: 12. The CDR3 totals 16 residues. CDR1 and CDR2 (germline): SGDLS, YYNGEE. The CDR3 spells CASSEGDRLPPEKLFF. The CDR3 DNA follows: TGTGCCAGCAGCGAGGGGGACAGGTTACCGCCGGAAAAACTGTTTTTT.

The chain employs TRBV7-3 and TRBJ2-5, with TRBD2 as a possible D gene (6 bases). The CDR3 runs 16 residues. CDR1 and CDR2 (germline): SGHTA, FQGTGA. With 2 bases removed from V and 4 bases from J, the gap between germline ends came to 17 bases. The CDR3 region has the DNA TGTGCCAGCAGCTTAGCCGGGGGAGCCCTCGGAGAGACCCAGTACTTC. Protein product: CASSLAGGALGETQYF.

This rearrangement joins TRBV14 to TRBJ2-2, with D perhaps matching TRBD2 (5 bases). Germline loops: CDR1 SGHDN, CDR2 FVKESK. The CDR3 sequence is 16 residues long. The V gene lost 1 base and the J gene lost 0 bases, with 9 bases spanning the gap. CDR3 protein: CASSQVGGSNTGELFF. The CDR3 DNA follows: TGTGCCAGCAGCCAAGTCGGCGGGTCGAACACCGGGGAGCTGTTTTTT.

The chain carries TRBV5-6 and TRBJ1-3; D is perhaps TRBD1 (6 bases). V was shortened by 2 bases and J by 2 bases, with 11 bases between the two germline ends. Germline CDR1 and CDR2: SGHDT and YYEEEE. The length of the CDR3 is 15 residues. The CDR3 region is CASSFRGPPGNTIYF. CDR3 DNA: TGTGCCAGCAGCTTCAGGGGTCCCCCTGGAAACACCATATATTTT.

The chain uses TRBV27 and TRBJ2-7, with 8 nucleotides matching TRBD1. This CDR3 has 14 residues. CDR1 and CDR2 from the germline V gene are MNHEY and SMNVEV (reference sequence). The V and J ends lost 5 bases and 4 bases, in that order; junction bases with no gene match: 7. Here the CDR3 reads CASSTGTGGYEQYF. The CDR3 DNA follows: TGTGCCAGCAGTACCGGGACAGGAGGGTACGAGCAGTACTTC.

As regards this clone: Other DNA sequences in this sample translate to the same CDR3. This sequence joins TRBV9 and TRBJ1-3; no clear D. The CDR3 loop spans 14 amino acids. Germline V lookup: CDR1 SGDLS, CDR2 YYNGEE. Trimming removed 0 bases at V and 4 bases at J, with 8 bases between. For the CDR3, the DNA is TGTGCCAGCAGCGTAGGACCCGGGGGAAACACCATATATTTT. Protein sequence: CASSVGPGGNTIYF.

The chain is built from TRBV7-9 and TRBJ1-2; 7 positions agree with TRBD1. The germline CDR1 and CDR2 sequences are SEHNR and FQNEAQ (reference sequence). This CDR3 region has 14 residues. V gave up 1 base and J gave up 8 bases; unmatched junction bases: 7. CDR3 sequence (DNA): TGTGCCAGCAGCTTAGAATTGGGGACAGTAGGCTACACCTTC. Translating gives CASSLELGTVGYTF. Combining the CDR3 with reference TRBV7-9 and TRBJ1-2 gives the whole variable domain DTGVSQNPRHKITKRGQNVTFRCDPISEHNRLYWYRQTLGQGPEFLTYFQNEAQLEKSRLLSDRFSAERPKGSFSTLEIQRTEQGDSAMYLCASSLELGTVGYTFGSGTRLTVV.

The chain is built from TRBV6-4 and TRBJ2-2; TRBD1 matches at 7 bases. Germline V gene data show CDR1 as MRHNA and CDR2 as SNTAGT. Trimming took 6 bases from V and 3 from J; bases not matched to a gene: 7. This CDR3 is built from 15 residues. CDR3 sequence: CASSDRQGHTGELFF. CDR3 DNA sequence: TGTGCCAGCAGCGACCGACAGGGTCACACCGGGGAGCTGTTTTTT.

The chain couples TRBV30 to TRBJ1-5; possible D gene TRBD1, 5 bases. Germline V gene lookup returns CDR1 GTSNPN and CDR2 SVGIG (reference sequence). This CDR3 has 16 residues. The ends were cut back, 0 bases at V and 1 base at J, with 13 bases in the middle. The CDR3 sequence: CAWSVGVGVSNQPQHF. The CDR3 DNA reads as TGTGCCTGGAGTGTAGGGGTAGGGGTCAGCAATCAGCCCCAGCATTTT.

The J gene is TRBJ1-5, the V gene TRBV25-1; 7 nucleotides align to TRBD1. The CDR3 is made up of 16 amino acids. Losses at the gene ends were 3 bases for V and 0 bases for J; bases not matched to a gene: 5. Per germline, CDR1 MGHDK and CDR2 SYGVNS. For the CDR3, the DNA is TGTGCCAGCAGTGAGGCGACAGGGTATAGCAATCAGCCCCAGCATTTT. It specifies CASSEATGYSNQPQHF.

A few counts support this clone. This rearrangement joins TRBV15 to TRBJ2-2, with 10 positions matching TRBD2. CDR3 size: 17 residues. The J segment lost 1 base and the V segment lost 3 bases, leaving 5 bases of the junction unmatched. The germline CDR1 and CDR2 sequences are LNHNV and YYDKDF (reference sequence). The CDR3 sequence: CATSREGLAVNTGELFF. CDR3 DNA sequence: TGTGCCACCAGCAGGGAAGGACTAGCGGTGAACACCGGGGAGCTGTTTTTT.

In this sample, this clone turned up once. An end of the junction does not agree with germline; a read error may underlie this. The rearrangement joins TRBV7-7 to TRBJ2-2; 10 positions agree with TRBD2. Looked up from germline, CDR1 is SSHAT and CDR2 is FNYEAQ (reference sequence). The CDR3 has 16 amino acids. The CDR3 protein is CASSPLAGGNDGELFF. DNA of the CDR3: TGTGCTAGCAGCCCCTTAGCGGGAGGAAACGACGGGGAGCTGTTTTTT.

This clone was observed once. The J gene is TRBJ2-5, the V gene TRBV5-1, with unresolved D. The CDR3 is 15 amino acids. Germline CDR1 SGHRS, CDR2 YFSETQ. Trimming stripped 1 base from V and 1 base from J, with 11 bases between. The DNA for the CDR3 is TGCGCCAGCAGCTTGACTAATCTTCCCCAAGAGACCCAGTACTTC. This encodes CASSLTNLPQETQYF.

The chain uses TRBV27 and TRBJ2-1; D is unclear. The V end lost 2 bases, the J end lost 4 bases, and 6 bases lay between the germline ends. The CDR3 consists of 13 residues. The germline gives CDR1 MNHEY, CDR2 SMNVEV (reference sequence). The CDR3 reads CASSLVIYNEQFF. The CDR3 DNA sequence: TGTGCCAGCAGTTTAGTAATATACAATGAGCAGTTCTTC.

V and J are TRBV6-5 and TRBJ2-2; D unclear. Trimming removed 8 bases from V and 6 bases from J, with 7 bases in between. The CDR3 totals 11 residues. The germline gives CDR1 MNHEY, CDR2 SVGAGI. CDR3 region: CASFSAGELFF. CDR3 DNA: TGTGCCAGCTTCTCGGCCGGGGAGCTGTTTTTT.

The chain uses TRBV29-1 and TRBJ2-7; TRBD2 matches 7 bases. The germline V gene has CDR1 SQVTM and CDR2 ANQGSEA. The CDR3 contains 12 residues. Trimming removed 3 bases from V and 3 bases from J; junction bases left unmatched: 2. As DNA, the CDR3 is TGCAGCGTTGATGGGGGGGACTACGAGCAGTACTTC. Translation: CSVDGGDYEQYF.

This sequence joins TRBV27 and TRBJ1-5, with TRBD1 identical over 7 bases. V was clipped by 8 bases and J by 6 bases; unmatched bases: 7. Germline CDR1 reads MNHEY; CDR2 reads SMNVEV (reference sequence). This CDR3 has 13 amino acids. CDR3 sequence reads: CASGYRGRQPQHF. The CDR3 region has the DNA TGTGCCAGCGGATACAGGGGCCGTCAGCCCCAGCATTTT.

The chain combines TRBV6-6 with TRBJ1-4, with 10 bases identical to TRBD1. Germline CDR1 and CDR2: MNHNY and SVGAGI (reference sequence). The junction had 2 bases not matched to a gene; V was cut back by 0 bases and J by 7 bases. This CDR3 contains 15 residues. The CDR3 region is CASSYSGQGVEKLFF. For the CDR3, the DNA is TGTGCCAGCAGTTACTCAGGACAGGGGGTTGAAAAACTGTTTTTT.

The chain has TRBV11-1 and TRBJ2-3; TRBD1 might be the D (7 bases). Germline V gene lookup returns CDR1 SGHAT and CDR2 FQDESV (reference sequence). The CDR3 totals 14 residues. The germline V and J ends were trimmed by 5 bases and 4 bases, with 13 bases remaining between them. The CDR3, as DNA: TGTGCCAGCAGCCGGAGGGGGCGCGCAGATACGCAGTATTTT. As protein: CASSRRGRADTQYF. Together with reference TRBV11-1 and TRBJ2-3, the CDR3 gives the full variable domain: EAEVAQSPRYKITEKSQAVAFWCDPISGHATLYWYRQILGQGPELLVQFQDESVVDDSQLPKDRFSAERLKGVDSTLKIQPAELGDSAMYLCASSRRGRADTQYFGPGTRLTVL.

This chain connects TRBV2 to TRBJ2-5; D gene uncertain. Germline V gene data show CDR1 as SNHLY and CDR2 as FYNNEI. Trimming stripped 7 bases from V and 3 bases from J, with 6 bases between. The CDR3 has 11 residues. CDR3 loop: CASTLEETQYF. The CDR3 region has the DNA TGTGCCAGCACACTGGAAGAGACCCAGTACTTC.

This clone was seen only once. The chain links TRBV11-2 to TRBJ2-5; 9 nucleotides line up with TRBD1. Per germline, CDR1 SGHAT and CDR2 FQNNGV. This CDR3 comprises 15 residues. The V segment lost 5 bases and the J segment 2 bases; nucleotides outside the gene matches: 6. For the CDR3, the DNA is TGTGCCAGCAGCAAAGGACAGGGGAATCAAGAGACCCAGTACTTC. Amino acids: CASSKGQGNQETQYF.

The rearrangement uses TRBV6-6 and TRBJ1-2; 8 bases fit TRBD1. The CDR3 contains 15 residues. The V and J ends lost 7 bases and 0 bases, in that order; junction bases with no gene match: 7. Per the germline V gene, CDR1 is MNHNY and CDR2 is SVGAGI (reference sequence). CDR3 in DNA: TGTGCCAGCACGGACAGGGACTCTTCTAACTATGGCTACACCTTC. It codes for CASTDRDSSNYGYTF.

V usage is TRBV28 and J usage is TRBJ1-4; 11 nucleotides line up with TRBD1. V was pared by 5 bases and J by 7 bases, with 21 bases of the junction left unmatched. CDR1 MDHEN and CDR2 SYDVKM come from the germline V gene. The CDR3 covers 20 residues. The CDR3: CASSGDTDRDRGVLGEKLFF. CDR3 sequence (DNA): TGTGCCAGCAGTGGAGATACCGACCGGGACAGGGGGGTTCTGGGTGAAAAACTGTTTTTT. Based on the CDR3 plus reference TRBV28 and TRBJ1-4, the full variable domain is DVKVTQSSRYLVKRTGEKVFLECVQDMDHENMFWYRQDPGLGLRLIYFSYDVKMKEKGDIPEGYSVSREKKERFSLILESASTNQTSMYLCASSGDTDRDRGVLGEKLFFGSGTQLSVL.

The chain recombines TRBV9 with TRBJ2-3; D is uncertain. V was cut by 4 bases and J by 5 bases, with 14 bases left in between. The CDR3 is made up of 14 amino acids. Germline lookup yields CDR1 SGDLS and CDR2 YYNGEE. The DNA of the CDR3 is TGTGCCAGCAGCCCCCCAGGCCACAGAGATACGCAGTATTTT. As protein: CASSPPGHRDTQYF.

The V gene is TRBV7-2, the J gene TRBJ2-5; possibly TRBD2 for D (7 bases). CDR3 length: 16 amino acids. Germline V gives CDR1 SGHTA, CDR2 FQGNSA. V lost 1 base, J lost 1 base, and 13 bases lay in between. The CDR3, as DNA: TGTGCCAGCAGCTTAGTGGCGGGGGCCCTCCAAGAGACCCAGTACTTC. Protein product: CASSLVAGALQETQYF.

V and J are TRBV4-3 and TRBJ1-5; D possibly corresponds to TRBD1 (6 bases). The V gene lost 0 bases and the J gene lost 6 bases, with 15 bases spanning the gap. Germline lookup yields CDR1 LGHNA and CDR2 YSLEER. The CDR3 contains 16 residues. CDR3 in amino acids: CASSQDLRAGAQPQHF. CDR3 coding DNA: TGCGCCAGCAGCCAAGATCTTAGGGCAGGGGCTCAGCCCCAGCATTTT.

The chain is built from TRBV7-2 and TRBJ2-2; D not resolved. Germline CDR1 and CDR2: SGHTA and FQGNSA. V gave up 2 bases and J gave up 0 bases, with 4 bases separating them. The CDR3 has 14 amino acids. CDR3 loop: CASSLLANTGELFF. CDR3 nucleotides: TGTGCCAGCAGCTTACTAGCGAACACCGGGGAGCTGTTTTTT. Complete variable domain (other parts from reference TRBV7-2 and TRBJ2-2): GAGVSQSPSNKVTEKGKDVELRCDPISGHTALYWYRQSLGQGLEFLIYFQGNSAPDKSGLPSDRFSAERTGGSVSTLTIQRTQQEDSAVYLCASSLLANTGELFFGEGSRLTVL.